One TCR beta chain is described in this entry. Method: immunoSEQ multiplex PCR; TCRdb's copy keeps in-frame clones and lacks some. In the table there are about 77,000 clones, around 69% of which are singletons. The germline V gene has CDR1 SNHLY and CDR2 FYNNEI. The CDR3 extends over 17 amino acids. The V segment lost 3 bases and the J segment 4 bases; nucleotides outside the gene matches: 6. The sample belongs to a study of blood T cell repertoires in COVID-19. Study-wide context: Sources were T cells, B-cell-depleted T cells, or PBMCs; the material itself was cDNA or gDNA.

The TCR originated in a man in his 70s with active or convalescent COVID-19. The sequencing sample was made of peripheral blood. The chain uses TRBV2 and TRBJ2-5; TRBD2 agrees at 15 bases. CDR3 residues: CASSDGTSGGNRETQYF. CDR3 bases: TGTGCCAGCAGTGATGGGACTAGCGGGGGGAATCGAGAGACCCAGTACTTC.